This TCR beta chain was captured in a study of T cell changes during pregnancy in multiple sclerosis (dated by TCRdb to between 2019 and 2020). A note on the overall study: In women with multiple sclerosis, the researchers looked at how the T cell repertoire shifted as pregnancy progressed.

Library creation used the immunoSEQ multiplex PCR assay. As stored in TCRdb, this immuneACCESS dataset retains in-frame rearrangements with V and J assigned. A fraction of the clones does not appear; measured against another copy, unresolved V genes explain less than half of the discrepancy, and the remainder lacks a known reason. The sample profile shows around 100,000 clones; 90% to 95% of them were found once. Clones ranked in the top ten supply 0.7% to 0.9% of the sample. In regard to this clone: Its antigen specificity is not known. No much larger clone is present one base from it, and per-base qualities are unavailable.

Trimmed from V: 2 bases; trimmed from J: 5 bases; junction bases lacking a gene match: 6. The cysteine opens and the phenylalanine closes a CDR3 of 15 amino acids. Solely the CDR3 DNA is kept, with 45 bases framed from the first base. The germline V gene (reference sequence) supplies CDR1 SGHNT and CDR2 YYREEE. The rearranged segments are TRBV5-4 and TRBJ2-5; the central 10 bases match TRBD1. The TCR comes from a female donor with multiple sclerosis, enrolled in a pregnancy study. This sample comprised peripheral blood, obtained before pregnancy. CDR3 loop: CASSFRQGAMETQYF. The nucleotide sequence is TGTGCCAGCAGCTTCAGACAGGGGGCGATGGAGACCCAGTACTTC.